These T cell receptor beta chains were read from a single sample in a study of shared clonotypes between healthy human individuals. TCRdb's table, derived via immunoSEQ multiplex PCR, lists solely in-frame clones and lacks some. Here the sample spans 800,000 to 950,000 clones, approximately 96% being singletons. Sequencing was done on a sample of naive CD8+ T cells sorted from blood. The receptors shown here come from a man younger than 40 in good health. Each CDR3 is given with its conserved first and last residue. D genes are given only for firm matches. Only some rows state a clone size, as once, few, many or a class for expanded clones.

size,V,J,D,DNA,CDR3
NA,TRBV9,TRBJ2-7,NA,TGTGCCAGCAGCCCTCAGGGAACCTACGAGCAGTACTTC,CASSPQGTYEQYF
NA,TRBV7-9,TRBJ2-5,NA,TGTGCCAGCAGATTTCGGGAGGAGACCCAGTACTTC,CASRFREETQYF
NA,TRBV30,TRBJ2-3,NA,TGTGCCTGGACGGAGGGAAGCACAGATACGCAGTATTTT,CAWTEGSTDTQYF
NA,TRBV27,TRBJ2-7,NA,TGTGCCAGCAGTCTAGGGGCCCGCTACGAGCAGTACTTC,CASSLGARYEQYF
NA,TRBV7-9,TRBJ2-1,NA,TGTGCCAGCACCTTCCCACGGACAGCATACAATGAGCAGTTCTTC,CASTFPRTAYNEQFF
NA,TRBV7-9,TRBJ2-7,NA,TGTGCCAGCAGCTGGGACTTTCAAGAGTACGAGCAGTACTTC,CASSWDFQEYEQYF
NA,TRBV19,TRBJ2-2,NA,TGTGCCAGTAGAGCCGGGGAGCTGTTTTTT,CASRAGELFF
NA,TRBV11-3,TRBJ2-1,NA,TGTGCCAGCAGCGAGGCGCGCTCGGCCCTCCGTCCCGAGTTCTTC,CASSEARSALRPEFF
NA,TRBV6-1,TRBJ2-7,NA,TGTGCCAGCAGCCCGAGGACCTCCTACGAGCAGTACTTC,CASSPRTSYEQYF
NA,TRBV27,TRBJ2-7,NA,TGTGCCAGCAGTCCTGGCGCGAACTACGAGCAGTACTTC,CASSPGANYEQYF
NA,TRBV6-4,TRBJ2-5,NA,TGTGCCAGCAGACTCTGGACATTACAAGAGACCCAGTACTTC,CASRLWTLQETQYF
NA,TRBV5-6,TRBJ2-4,NA,TGTGCCAGCAGCGAGGGACTCATTCAGTACTTC,CASSEGLIQYF
once,TRBV27,TRBJ2-7,TRBD1,TGTGCCAGCAGTTCCGTCGGGACAGGGTCTAAGGACTACGAGCAGTACTTC,CASSSVGTGSKDYEQYF
NA,TRBV19,TRBJ1-5,TRBD1,TGTGCCAGTAGTCTCGCGGGACAGGGCTATGATCAGCCCCAGCATTTT,CASSLAGQGYDQPQHF
NA,TRBV10-2,TRBJ2-5,NA,TGCGCCAGCAGTGACACCCTATGGGAGACCCAGTACTTC,CASSDTLWETQYF
NA,TRBV2,TRBJ2-1,TRBD2,TGTGCCAGCAGTGACATTAGCGGGAGGGCCCTTGGCAATGAGCAGTTCTTC,CASSDISGRALGNEQFF
once,TRBV6-5,TRBJ2-4,NA,TGTGCCAGCAGTTACTCGGGGACAGCCAAAAACATTCAGTACTTC,CASSYSGTAKNIQYF
NA,TRBV5-4,TRBJ2-1,NA,TGTGCCAGCAGTTCGACGGCAGGGGCCTTCAATGAGCAGTTCTTC,CASSSTAGAFNEQFF
NA,TRBV11-3,TRBJ2-7,TRBD2,TGTGCCAGCAGCTTGATGGTCGGCGGGGGCTCCTACGAGCAGTACTTC,CASSLMVGGGSYEQYF
NA,TRBV2,TRBJ2-3,NA,TGTGCCAGCAGTCCCCTTACAACCCGCACAGATACGCAGTATTTT,CASSPLTTRTDTQYF
NA,TRBV29-1,TRBJ2-3,NA,TGCAGCGGTAAAGACTCCTTCTTACACACAGATACGCAGTATTTT,CSGKDSFLHTDTQYF
NA,TRBV4-3,TRBJ2-1,NA,TGCGCCAGCAGCCCCCGGGGCTTGGGGCCTGAATCCTACAATGAGCAGTTCTTC,CASSPRGLGPESYNEQFF